This T cell receptor beta chain is drawn from a study of cytomegalovirus exposure and HLA in healthy donors. The study, taken as a whole, reports: When analyzed later, a missense DCLRE1C variant was found to be linked to TCR beta V- and J-gene trimming. Follow-up analysis seemed to connect common viral pathogens with several of the most significant clusters identified. A few CMV-associated chains were confirmed in vitro to be specific for CMV antigens.

Concerning this clone itself: Its antigen is not identified.

The PCR had 60 Vbeta and 13 Jbeta primers. Some clones are missing from TCRdb's copy, which holds only in-frame ones; the method was immunoSEQ multiplex PCR. Of more than 85,000 clones in the sample, approximately 70% were seen once. The CDR3 length is 12 residues. Looked up from germline, CDR1 is SGHDN and CDR2 is FVKESK. V lost 5 bases to trimming and J lost 7 bases, with 9 bases between them. The chain couples TRBV14 to TRBJ2-1; no reliable D call. The sample taken for sequencing was PBMCs. The receptor was isolated from a young man in good health and CMV-seronegative. The DNA of the CDR3 is TGTGCCAGCAGCAAAGCCCCGAATGAGCAGTTCTTC. Amino acids: CASSKAPNEQFF.